Listed below are T cell receptor beta chains from one sample, sequenced in a study of control samples from healthy donors and cancer patients. This table comes from immunoSEQ multiplex PCR, and its TCRdb copy is limited to in-frame clones, with some not included. The sample consists of 100,000 or so clones, roughly nine tenths of them appearing once. The material sequenced was blood. These TCRs come from a woman between 45 and 65 years old in good health. CDR3s include the opening cysteine and the closing phenylalanine or tryptophan. The order of the fields is J gene, V gene, D gene, clone size, CDR3 DNA, CDR3 protein. A D gene is named only where the DNA matches it firmly. Where a row states a size, it is once, few, many or the class of an expanded clone; other rows omit it.

TRBJ2-3 TRBV15 TRBD1 - TGTGCCACCAGCAATCCGGGACAGAGGGTAAGACGGGATACGCAGTATTTT CATSNPGQRVRRDTQYF
TRBJ1-1 TRBV24-1 - few TGTGCCACCAGGGAACCCAGGGTCACTGAAGCTTTCTTT CATREPRVTEAFF
TRBJ2-7 TRBV28 - - TGTGCAAGCCAGACACGGGACGAGCAGTACTTC CASQTRDEQYF
TRBJ2-5 TRBV27 - - TGTGCCAGCAGCCTCGGGCAGATCCAAGAGACCCAGTACTTC CASSLGQIQETQYF
TRBJ2-7 TRBV6-5 - - TGTGCCAGCAGTTCGGGATTCTCCTACGAGCAGTACTTC CASSSGFSYEQYF
TRBJ2-7 TRBV5-6 - few TGTGCCAGCAGCCCCGGACTGCGGTACGAGCAGTACTTC CASSPGLRYEQYF
TRBJ2-3 TRBV20-1 - - TGCAGTGCAGCCAGTAGGGATACGCAGTATTTT CSAASRDTQYF
TRBJ2-3 TRBV7-2 TRBD2 - TGTGCCAGCAGCTTTTTAGCTAGCGGGGGGGCCGGCACAGATACGCAGTATTTT CASSFLASGGAGTDTQYF
TRBJ2-7 TRBV13 TRBD2 - TGTGCCAGCAGCTTAGGACGGGGGGGCCGGTACGAGCAGTACTTC CASSLGRGGRYEQYF
TRBJ2-5 TRBV11-2 - - TGTGCCAGCAGCTTAATTGAGACCCAGTACTTC CASSLIETQYF
TRBJ1-1 TRBV19 TRBD1 - TGTGCCAGTAAAAGGGACAGGGCAGCGACTGAAGCTTTCTTT CASKRDRAATEAFF
TRBJ2-2 TRBV13 TRBD1 few TGTGCCAGCAGCTTAGAAGGACAGGGAACCGGGGAGCTGTTTTTT CASSLEGQGTGELFF
TRBJ2-5 TRBV27 - - TGTGCCAGCAGTTTATCGGACACCGGGGAGACCCAGTACTTC CASSLSDTGETQYF
TRBJ2-5 TRBV6-6 TRBD1 - TGTGCCAGCCGCCTACAGGGGTCCTTAGGACAAGAGACCCAGTACTTC CASRLQGSLGQETQYF
TRBJ2-5 TRBV11-3 - - TGTGCCAGCAGCTTAGGCGCGGGCCAAGAGACCCAGTACTTC CASSLGAGQETQYF
TRBJ2-7 TRBV7-2 TRBD2 - TGTGCCAGCAGCGCGGCTAGCGGGGCTTACGAGCAGTACTTC CASSAASGAYEQYF
TRBJ1-2 TRBV7-2 TRBD1 - TGTGCCAGCAGCTTAGTAGGCAGGGGGCTTGGCTACACCTTC CASSLVGRGLGYTF
TRBJ1-1 TRBV20-1 - - TGCAGTGCTAGTGGGCCCAGTAACACTGAAGCTTTCTTT CSASGPSNTEAFF
TRBJ2-5 TRBV7-2 TRBD2 - TGTGCCAGCAGCGGTAGCGGGGGGGCCAGAGAGACCCAGTACTTC CASSGSGGARETQYF
TRBJ1-1 TRBV6-6 - - TGTGCCAGCAGCCCACCGAGGCAGGGGCAAACTGAAGCTTTCTTT CASSPPRQGQTEAFF
TRBJ2-5 TRBV5-8 TRBD1 - TGTGCCAGCAGCTGGGACAGGGCCGAGACCCAGTACTTC CASSWDRAETQYF
TRBJ2-5 TRBV7-3 - - TGTGCCAGCAGCGCGGCCAATGCCCCCCAAGAGACCCAGTACTTC CASSAANAPQETQYF
TRBJ2-3 TRBV9 - - TGTGCCAGCAGCGTCCTGGACCGCACTAGCACAGATACGCAGTATTTT CASSVLDRTSTDTQYF
TRBJ1-2 TRBV6-1 - few TGTGCCAGCAGTGAACCGGGGGCGGCGAGTGGCTACACCTTC CASSEPGAASGYTF
TRBJ1-4 TRBV2 - - TGTGCCAGCAGTATCCGGGACACGAATGAAAAACTGTTTTTT CASSIRDTNEKLFF
TRBJ1-6 TRBV7-9 - - TGTGCCAGCAGGGCTAAGACTGGGTCTGAACCCCTCCACTTT CASRAKTGSEPLHF
TRBJ2-3 TRBV28 - once TGTGCCAGCAGCATCGACAGTAACACAGATACGCAGTATTTT CASSIDSNTDTQYF
TRBJ1-1 TRBV13 TRBD1 - TGTGCCAGCAGGAAGCCGTGGGACAGGGTTGGGAGAGGCACTGAAGCTTTCTTT CASRKPWDRVGRGTEAFF
TRBJ1-1 TRBV5-1 - - TGCGCCAGCAGCTTGGTCGACTCCGGAGGCACTGAAGCTTTCTTT CASSLVDSGGTEAFF
TRBJ2-2 TRBV19 - once TGTGCCAGTAGTATGGCCAGGGGGAGGACCGGGGAGCTGTTTTTT CASSMARGRTGELFF
TRBJ2-1 TRBV14 TRBD2 few TGTGCCAGCAGCCGGGGACTAGCGGGAGGGCGATTCAATGAGCAGTTCTTC CASSRGLAGGRFNEQFF
TRBJ2-3 TRBV28 - - TGTGCCAGCAGCCACAGGGATACGCAGTATTTT CASSHRDTQYF
TRBJ1-6 TRBV19 - - TGTGCCAGTAGCCCAGGGGTATTTACGCATTCACCCCTCCACTTT CASSPGVFTHSPLHF
TRBJ1-2 TRBV5-1 TRBD1 - TGCGCCAGCAGCAGCCGGGACAGGGGAGGGACGGGCTCCTATGGCTACACCTTC CASSSRDRGGTGSYGYTF
TRBJ1-6 TRBV19 - - TGTGCCAGCCAGGGCAACCCGGCCGATAATTCACCCCTCCACTTT CASQGNPADNSPLHF
TRBJ2-2 TRBV7-9 TRBD2 - TGCGCCAGCAGCTTCCCGACTAGCGGGAGACCCGGGGAGCTGTTTTTT CASSFPTSGRPGELFF
TRBJ2-5 TRBV3-1/TRBV3-2 TRBD1 - TGTGCCAGCAGCCAACGGGGACAGGGGGCAGAGACCCAGTACTTC CASSQRGQGAETQYF
TRBJ2-3 TRBV5-4 - - TGTGCCAGCAGCTCGTTGGGGGGGCGTAGCACAGATACGCAGTATTTT CASSSLGGRSTDTQYF
TRBJ2-5 TRBV4-3 TRBD2 - TGCGCCAGCAGCTCAAACGCCGGCGGGACTAGCGGGGGTTTGACCCAGTACTTC CASSSNAGGTSGGLTQYF
TRBJ2-7 TRBV11-3 - - TGTGCCAGCAGCCGTGACAGAAGATCCTACGAGCAGTACTTC CASSRDRRSYEQYF
TRBJ2-7 TRBV7-9 - - TGTGCCAGCAGCGCTGACCGCCCCCCCTACGAGCAGTACTTC CASSADRPPYEQYF
TRBJ1-2 TRBV4-2 - few TGTGCCAGCAGCCAAGATCAGGCCCAGCGTTGGGGCTACACCTTC CASSQDQAQRWGYTF